This is a list of T cell receptor beta chains from one sample in a study of blood T cell repertoires in COVID-19. Generated by immunoSEQ multiplex PCR, the TCRdb table keeps only in-frame clones and is missing some. Among approximately 250,000 clones listed, about 89% were seen once. The sequenced sample was peripheral blood. Every receptor here comes from a man in his forties with active or convalescent COVID-19. Both conserved end residues are part of each CDR3. Fields, in order: V gene, D gene, J gene, clone size, CDR3 protein, CDR3 DNA. D genes are given only for firm matches. Clone size appears in some rows only: once, few, many, or a class for an expanded clone.

TRBV5-1,-,TRBJ1-4,-,CASRGGPNNEKLFF,TGCGCCAGCAGGGGGGGACCGAATAATGAAAAACTGTTTTTT
TRBV6-5,-,TRBJ1-1,few,CASSRSGGPTEAFF,TGTGCCAGCAGCCGCTCCGGGGGACCCACTGAAGCTTTCTTT
TRBV5-4,-,TRBJ1-1,-,CASSIRSSFGAFF,TGTGCCAGCAGCATACGCAGTAGCTTCGGCGCTTTCTTT
TRBV6-5,-,TRBJ2-7,few,CASSYGQSSYEQYF,TGTGCCAGCAGTTACGGACAGAGCTCCTACGAGCAGTACTTC
TRBV13,-,TRBJ1-1,-,CASSLERGEAFF,TGTGCCAGCAGCTTAGAGAGGGGGGAAGCTTTCTTT
TRBV28,-,TRBJ2-7,-,CASEKSSYEQYF,TGTGCCAGCGAGAAGAGCTCCTACGAGCAGTACTTC
TRBV10-1,TRBD2,TRBJ2-2,-,CASSPATSGRSAGELFF,TGCGCCAGCAGTCCCGCGACTAGCGGGAGGAGCGCCGGGGAGCTGTTTTTT
TRBV5-4,-,TRBJ1-1,-,CASSLNGGTEAFF,TGTGCCAGCAGCTTGAACGGGGGCACTGAAGCTTTCTTT
TRBV6-5,-,TRBJ1-1,-,CASRSLGRNTEAFF,TGTGCCAGCAGGTCGCTCGGGAGGAACACTGAAGCTTTCTTT
TRBV15,-,TRBJ2-1,-,CATSTGYNEQFF,TGTGCCACCAGCACGGGATACAATGAGCAGTTCTTC
TRBV4-1,TRBD1,TRBJ2-5,-,CASSQGPGQGETQYF,TGCGCCAGCAGCCAGGGCCCGGGACAGGGAGAGACCCAGTACTTC
TRBV9,TRBD1,TRBJ1-6,-,CASSSPTGTNSPLHF,TGTGCCAGCAGCTCCCCGACAGGGACTAATTCACCCCTCCACTTT
TRBV11-2,TRBD2,TRBJ2-3,-,CASSLGRGGRTDTQYF,TGTGCCAGCAGCTTAGGACGGGGGGGCCGGACAGATACGCAGTATTTT
TRBV30,TRBD2,TRBJ2-3,-,CAWVASSGGAAVPTDTQYF,TGTGCCTGGGTGGCCTCTAGCGGGGGGGCCGCGGTTCCCACAGATACGCAGTATTTT
TRBV7-3,TRBD1,TRBJ1-2,-,CASSPDRDGGYTF,TGTGCCAGCAGCCCCGACAGGGACGGAGGCTACACCTTC
TRBV12-3/TRBV12-4,-,TRBJ1-5,-,CASSFIGGQPQHF,TGTGCCAGCAGTTTTATAGGGGGTCAGCCCCAGCATTTT
TRBV11-3,-,TRBJ2-1,-,CASSRTGTTRVNEQFF,TGTGCCAGCAGCCGAACAGGGACTACCAGGGTCAATGAGCAGTTCTTC
TRBV5-4,-,TRBJ1-1,-,CASSWGGDMNTEAFF,TGTGCCAGCAGCTGGGGTGGGGACATGAACACTGAAGCTTTCTTT
TRBV28,-,TRBJ2-7,-,CASSDGQSVDEQYF,TGTGCCAGCAGTGACGGACAGTCTGTGGACGAGCAGTACTTC
TRBV5-1,-,TRBJ1-1,-,CASSRDRNTEAFF,TGCGCCAGCAGCCGAGACAGGAACACTGAAGCTTTCTTT
TRBV4-2,TRBD2,TRBJ2-7,-,CASSPELSGGSYEQYF,TGTGCCAGCAGCCCCGAACTTAGCGGGGGCTCCTACGAGCAGTACTTC
TRBV11-3,TRBD1,TRBJ1-4,-,CASSFGQGVEKLFF,TGTGCCAGCAGCTTCGGGCAGGGGGTTGAAAAACTGTTTTTT
TRBV5-4,-,TRBJ1-6,-,CASSLEGNNSPLHF,TGTGCCAGCAGCTTGGAGGGGAATAATTCACCCCTCCACTTT
TRBV11-1,TRBD1,TRBJ1-2,-,CASSFGLDGTGYGYTF,TGTGCCAGCAGCTTCGGGCTGGACGGGACAGGGTATGGCTACACCTTC
TRBV29-1,TRBD1,TRBJ1-2,-,CSVAGTARVRDYTF,TGCAGCGTTGCCGGGACAGCCAGGGTGCGGGACTACACCTTC
TRBV18,-,TRBJ1-1,-,CASSGAKDTEAFF,TGTGCCAGCTCTGGGGCCAAGGACACTGAAGCTTTCTTT
TRBV10-3,TRBD1,TRBJ1-1,-,CAISESGNRGGTEAFF,TGTGCCATCAGTGAGTCGGGGAACAGGGGGGGCACTGAAGCTTTCTTT
TRBV5-4,TRBD1,TRBJ2-5,-,CASSLLQGPQETQYF,TGTGCCAGCAGCTTGCTACAGGGGCCCCAAGAGACCCAGTACTTC
TRBV2,TRBD1,TRBJ2-1,once,CASRLIGTGPLRGAYNEQFF,TGTGCCAGCAGATTGATAGGGACAGGCCCCTTAAGGGGAGCCTACAATGAGCAGTTCTTC
TRBV5-6,TRBD1,TRBJ2-7,-,CASSLRQGDEQYF,TGTGCCAGCAGCTTACGGCAGGGGGACGAGCAGTACTTC
TRBV11-1,-,TRBJ2-1,-,CASSLHKGRYNEQFF,TGTGCCAGCAGCCTCCACAAGGGGCGATACAATGAGCAGTTCTTC
TRBV2,-,TRBJ2-7,-,CASPGGQGGREQYF,TGTGCCAGCCCGGGCGGACAGGGAGGGCGCGAGCAGTACTTC
TRBV5-1,-,TRBJ2-1,-,CASSRTDPNEQFF,TGCGCCAGCTCCCGGACAGACCCCAATGAGCAGTTCTTC
TRBV19,-,TRBJ2-1,-,CASTQGGNRDNEQFF,TGTGCCAGTACCCAGGGGGGAAACAGGGACAATGAGCAGTTCTTC
TRBV24-1,-,TRBJ2-3,-,CATSDFLAPGTDTQYF,TGTGCCACCAGTGATTTTCTGGCCCCTGGCACAGATACGCAGTATTTT
TRBV6-5,TRBD1,TRBJ1-4,-,CASSRDSLNEKLFF,TGTGCCAGCAGTAGGGACAGCCTTAATGAAAAACTGTTTTTT
TRBV5-4,-,TRBJ2-1,-,CASSLGQSYNEQFF,TGTGCCAGCAGCTTGGGGCAGTCCTACAATGAGCAGTTCTTC
TRBV9,-,TRBJ2-3,once,CASSVVLADTQYF,TGTGCCAGCAGCGTAGTCCTAGCAGATACGCAGTATTTT
TRBV28,-,TRBJ2-5,-,CASTPPAGLETQYF,TGTGCCAGTACTCCCCCGGCAGGGTTGGAGACCCAGTACTTC
TRBV24-1,-,TRBJ2-3,-,CATSDFSVRGGDTQYF,TGTGCCACCAGTGATTTTTCGGTAAGAGGCGGCGATACGCAGTATTTT
TRBV7-9,-,TRBJ1-2,-,CASSLGEGQGGGYTF,TGTGCCAGCAGCTTAGGGGAGGGGCAGGGCGGCGGCTACACCTTC